This entry lists 14 T cell receptor beta chains sequenced from one sample in a study of beta chain features in type 1 diabetes. Expressed TCRB transcripts were sequenced because the entire RNA isolate underwent reverse transcription. Some clones are missing from TCRdb's copy, which holds only in-frame ones; the method was immunoSEQ multiplex PCR. This sample carries about 410,000 clones, more than 11% of them seen once, and the ten largest clones take 0.035% to 0.045%. Sequenced material: naive CD4+ T cells from blood. These receptors were collected from a man between 25 and 39 years old in good health.

The rearrangement uses TRBV30 and TRBJ1-3; no definite D call. The V end lost 5 bases, the J end lost 4 bases, and 9 bases lay between the germline ends. Germline-derived CDR1 and CDR2 are GTSNPN and SVGIG (reference sequence). The CDR3 has 12 amino acids. DNA for the CDR3: TGTGCCTGGCTCTGGAAGGGAAACACCATATATTTT. It translates to CAWLWKGNTIYF.

The rearrangement uses TRBV9 and TRBJ1-5, with 10 bases that match TRBD1. V lost 3 bases to trimming and J lost 3 bases; unmatched junction nucleotides: 6. This CDR3 is 16 amino acids long. Germline CDR1 SGDLS, CDR2 YYNGEE. The CDR3 nucleotides read TGTGCCAGCAGCGGCGGGACAGGGGCGCACAATCAGCCCCAGCATTTT. This gives the protein CASSGGTGAHNQPQHF.

This clone came up a few times. DNA for the CDR3: TGTGCCATCAGAACCGGGACAGGGAAGTACAATGAGCAGTTCTTC. Residues: CAIRTGTGKYNEQFF. The rearrangement joins TRBV10-3 to TRBJ2-1, with 9 positions matching TRBD1. CDR1 ENHRY and CDR2 SYGVKD come from the germline V gene. The V gene end was trimmed by 6 bases and the J gene end by 4 bases; junction bases not matched to a gene: 7. The length of the CDR3 is 15 residues.

This clone was detected only a few times. V is TRBV29-1 and J is TRBJ2-3; 10 nucleotides align to TRBD2. Germline-derived CDR1 and CDR2 are SQVTM and ANQGSEA. There are 12 residues in the CDR3. Trimming cost V 6 bases and J 3 bases; bases outside gene matches: 0. The CDR3 region has the DNA TGCAGCGTGGGACTAGCGACAGATACGCAGTATTTT. This encodes CSVGLATDTQYF.

This clone occurred a few times. The chain has TRBV2 and TRBJ2-3; the match to TRBD2 covers 8 bases. Germline V gene data show CDR1 as SNHLY and CDR2 as FYNNEI. The CDR3 runs 15 residues. V trimming: 7 bases; J trimming: 2 bases; junction bases outside the gene matches: 8. The CDR3 nucleotides read TGTGCCAGCATCATCGACGGGGGGGCCACAGATACGCAGTATTTT. It specifies CASIIDGGATDTQYF.

This rearrangement joins TRBV9 to TRBJ2-2, with a possible D match to TRBD2 (6 bases). Deletions cut 0 bases from V and 0 bases from J, with 15 bases between. The CDR3 runs 18 residues. Per germline, CDR1 SGDLS and CDR2 YYNGEE. In DNA, the CDR3 is TGTGCCAGCAGCGTAGATTTGCCGGGACTGACGAACACCGGGGAGCTGTTTTTT. Translated: CASSVDLPGLTNTGELFF.

This clone was detected only a few times. This chain connects TRBV9 to TRBJ2-2; 9 nucleotides align to TRBD2. V shed 1 base, J shed 7 bases, and the junction held 5 bases outside the gene matches. The CDR3 consists of 15 residues. Germline assignment: CDR1 SGDLS and CDR2 YYNGEE. The chain's CDR3 is CASSVQAGGHGELFF. CDR3 nucleotide sequence: TGTGCCAGCAGCGTACAAGCGGGAGGTCACGGGGAGCTGTTTTTT.

This clone turned up a few times. The gene calls are TRBV15 and TRBJ2-3; 10 nucleotides align to TRBD2. Trimming removed 0 bases from V and 3 bases from J; junction bases left unmatched: 3. The CDR3 runs to 16 residues. CDR1 LNHNV and CDR2 YYDKDF come from the germline V gene (reference sequence). CDR3 nucleotide sequence: TGTGCCACCAGCAGAGACAGCGGGAGGGGGACAGATACGCAGTATTTT. Protein: CATSRDSGRGTDTQYF.

This clone was detected a few times. The chain is built from TRBV13 and TRBJ2-5; the D is unclear. This CDR3 region has 12 residues. With 4 bases removed from V and 0 bases from J, the gap between germline ends came to 3 bases. Germline V gene lookup returns CDR1 PRHDT and CDR2 FYEKMQ (reference sequence). CDR3 in amino acids: CASSSYQETQYF. CDR3 DNA: TGTGCCAGCAGCTCTTACCAAGAGACCCAGTACTTC.

This chain connects TRBV19 to TRBJ2-3; 13 nucleotides agree with TRBD2. J lost 6 bases, V lost 5 bases, and 8 bases had no gene match. The CDR3 totals 16 residues. Germline V gene lookup returns CDR1 LNHDA and CDR2 SQIVND (reference sequence). CDR3 sequence reads: CASSQTSGRRVDTQYF. The CDR3 DNA sequence: TGTGCCAGTAGTCAGACTAGCGGGAGGAGGGTGGATACGCAGTATTTT.

The rearrangement joins TRBV4-3 to TRBJ2-5; D not resolved. V was clipped by 4 bases and J by 5 bases, with 17 bases between them. This CDR3 region has 15 residues. CDR1 is LGHNA and CDR2 is YSLEER in the germline V gene. The CDR3 sequence is CASSRETGPWETQYF. Written as DNA, the CDR3 is TGCGCCAGCAGCCGAGAGACGGGCCCATGGGAGACCCAGTACTTC.

The CDR3 region has the DNA TGCGCCAGCAGCCAAGAGGGAGCGGCTAGCGGACAAGAGACCCAGTACTTC. Its translation is CASSQEGAASGQETQYF. The chain employs TRBV4-3 and TRBJ2-5, with 7 bases matching TRBD2. V gave up 0 bases and J gave up 2 bases; unmatched junction bases: 9. Germline V gene lookup returns CDR1 LGHNA and CDR2 YSLEER. The CDR3 is 17 amino acids.

This clone was observed a handful of times. V and J are TRBV5-6 and TRBJ2-1; a weak D match, TRBD2 (5 bases). The V and J ends lost 1 base and 9 bases respectively, with 5 bases between them. CDR3 length: 11 residues. Per germline, CDR1 SGHDT and CDR2 YYEEEE. CDR3 sequence: CASSLRGEQFF. DNA for the CDR3: TGTGCCAGCAGCTTGCGGGGTGAGCAGTTCTTC.

The chain has TRBV6-6 and TRBJ2-2; 10 bases are shared with TRBD2. CDR1 and CDR2 from the germline V gene are MNHNY and SVGAGI (reference sequence). Trimming took 4 bases from V and 2 from J; bases not matched to a gene: 1. The CDR3 consists of 15 residues. CDR3 in amino acids: CASSWTSGNTGELFF. In DNA, the CDR3 is TGTGCCAGCAGTTGGACTAGCGGAAACACCGGGGAGCTGTTTTTT.